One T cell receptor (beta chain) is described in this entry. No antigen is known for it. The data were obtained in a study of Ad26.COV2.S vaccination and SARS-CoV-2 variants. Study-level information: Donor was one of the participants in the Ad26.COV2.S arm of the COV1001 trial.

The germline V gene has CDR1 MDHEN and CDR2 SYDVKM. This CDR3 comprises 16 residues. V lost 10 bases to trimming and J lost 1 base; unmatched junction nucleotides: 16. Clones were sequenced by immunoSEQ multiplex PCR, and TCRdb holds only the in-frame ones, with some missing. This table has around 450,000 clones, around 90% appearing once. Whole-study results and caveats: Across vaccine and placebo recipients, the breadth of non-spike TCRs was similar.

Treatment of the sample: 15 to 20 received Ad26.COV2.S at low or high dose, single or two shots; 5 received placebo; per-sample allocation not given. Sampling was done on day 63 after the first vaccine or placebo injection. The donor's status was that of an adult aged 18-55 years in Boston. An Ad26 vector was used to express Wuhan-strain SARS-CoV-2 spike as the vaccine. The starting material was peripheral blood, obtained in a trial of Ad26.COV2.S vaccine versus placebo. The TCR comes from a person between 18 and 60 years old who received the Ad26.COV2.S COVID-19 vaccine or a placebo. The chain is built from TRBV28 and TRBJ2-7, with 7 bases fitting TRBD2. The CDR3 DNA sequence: TGTGCCACCGGTGTGGGGAGCGGGATCACATCCTACGAGCAGTACTTC. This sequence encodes CATGVGSGITSYEQYF.